A single sample is the source of the 29 T cell receptor beta chains below, sequenced in a study of T cell responses to AZD1222 COVID-19 vaccine. The table came from immunoSEQ multiplex PCR; TCRdb's copy has only in-frame clones and leaves some out. Among about 130,000 clones listed, over 90% were seen once. The material was peripheral blood, obtained on day 0 of AZD1222 vaccination. These receptors all stem from an adult in good health.

V gene TRBV15 combines with J gene TRBJ1-5; weak D call: TRBD1 (6 bases). This CDR3 region has 14 residues. Germline V lookup: CDR1 LNHNV, CDR2 YYDKDF (reference sequence). V was cut by 2 bases and J by 7 bases, with 12 bases left in between. CDR3 DNA sequence: TGTGCCACCAGCAGACACAGGGTAGACCAGCCCCAGCATTTT. Protein sequence: CATSRHRVDQPQHF.

The chain carries TRBV4-1 and TRBJ2-7; D ambiguous. This CDR3 contains 15 residues. Germline values: CDR1 MGHRA, CDR2 YSYEKL. Trimming stripped 1 base from V and 2 bases from J, with 12 bases between. CDR3 sequence reads: CASSQGSTGAYEQYF. The CDR3, as DNA: TGCGCCAGCAGCCAAGGCTCAACTGGGGCCTACGAGCAGTACTTC.

The V call is TRBV4-2, the J call TRBJ1-1; D gene unclear. Trimming took 3 bases from V and 0 from J, leaving 14 bases between them. The CDR3 consists of 16 residues. From germline, CDR1 is LGHNA and CDR2 YNFKEQ. CDR3 protein: CASSQGVGQMNTEAFF. For the CDR3, the DNA is TGTGCCAGCAGCCAGGGAGTTGGGCAAATGAACACTGAAGCTTTCTTT.

V and J are TRBV6-5 and TRBJ2-2; the match to TRBD1 covers 10 bases. V was pared by 5 bases and J by 5 bases, with 5 bases of the junction left unmatched. The germline V gene has CDR1 MNHEY and CDR2 SVGAGI. The CDR3 has 15 residues. CDR3 bases: TGTGCCAGCAGTCGACAGGGGGCGGGGACCGGGGAGCTGTTTTTT. Translation: CASSRQGAGTGELFF.

The rearrangement links TRBV6-1 to TRBJ1-5; D might be TRBD1 (5 bases). CDR1 is MNHNS and CDR2 is SASEGT in the germline V gene. The CDR3 loop spans 16 amino acids. Trimming stripped 2 bases from V and 0 bases from J, with 11 bases between. The CDR3 DNA is TGTGCCAGCAGTGAACCAGGGTTTTATAGCAATCAGCCCCAGCATTTT. It encodes CASSEPGFYSNQPQHF.

This chain joins TRBV28 and TRBJ2-1; D is undetermined. V dropped 5 bases and J dropped 1 base, with 6 bases sitting between them. Germline loops: CDR1 MDHEN, CDR2 SYDVKM. This CDR3 spans 13 amino acids. Written as DNA, the CDR3 is TGTGCCAGCAGTAGGAAGTCCTACAATGAGCAGTTCTTC. It translates to CASSRKSYNEQFF.

J is TRBJ2-2 and V is TRBV21-1. TRBV21-1 has pseudogene status. The CDR3 has 15 residues. CDR3 amino acids: CASSLRAHNTGELFF. The CDR3 DNA reads as TGTGCCAGCAGCCTAAGGGCGCATAACACCGGGGAGCTGTTTTTT.

The chain recombines TRBV27 with TRBJ1-2; D unclear. Germline assignment: CDR1 MNHEY and CDR2 SMNVEV (reference sequence). The V end was cut by 6 bases, the J end by 10 bases, with 12 bases between. The CDR3 consists of 11 residues. CDR3 sequence reads: CASRQQSLYTF. The CDR3 DNA follows: TGTGCCAGCAGGCAACAGAGCCTCTACACCTTC.

The CDR3 sequence is CASSGDRVAEAFF. DNA for the CDR3: TGTGCCAGCAGTGGGGACAGGGTCGCTGAAGCTTTCTTT. The rearrangement joins TRBV2 to TRBJ1-1, with 9 bases aligning to TRBD1. CDR3 length: 13 residues. V lost 4 bases and J lost 6; bases outside the gene matches: 3. From germline, CDR1 is SNHLY and CDR2 FYNNEI. The full variable domain, with the rest looked up from reference TRBV2 and TRBJ1-1, is EPEVTQTPSHQVTQMGQEVILRCVPISNHLYFYWYRQILGQKVEFLVSFYNNEISEKSEIFDDQFSVERPDGSNFTLKIRSTKLEDSAMYFCASSGDRVAEAFFGQGTRLTVV.

This clone was found once. The gene calls are TRBV4-2 and TRBJ1-2, with D possibly TRBD1 on 5 matching bases. The CDR3 sequence is 16 residues long. V was shortened by 0 bases and J by 3 bases, with 14 bases between the two germline ends. CDR1 LGHNA and CDR2 YNFKEQ come from the germline V gene. The CDR3, as DNA: TGTGCCAGCAGCCAAGACTTCACATCGGGGGACTATGGCTACACCTTC. This sequence encodes CASSQDFTSGDYGYTF.

This chain links TRBV5-5 with TRBJ1-5, with a possible D match to TRBD1 (5 bases). V was shortened by 3 bases and J by 9 bases, with 19 bases between the two germline ends. The CDR3 totals 15 residues. Germline V CDR1 and CDR2: SGHKS, YYEKEE (reference sequence). The CDR3, as DNA: TGTGCCAGCAGCTCCCAAGCGGGGGTTATAGGGCCCCAGCATTTT. Protein: CASSSQAGVIGPQHF.

This sequence joins TRBV10-3 and TRBJ1-3; D unclear. The CDR3 has 13 residues. The V and J ends lost 3 bases and 3 bases respectively, with 6 bases between them. Per germline, CDR1 ENHRY and CDR2 SYGVKD. DNA of the CDR3: TGTGCCATCAGTGAAAGAGGTGGAAACACCATATATTTT. Translated: CAISERGGNTIYF.

This rearrangement joins TRBV18 to TRBJ1-1, with D possibly TRBD1 on 6 matching bases. Per germline, CDR1 KGHSH and CDR2 LQKENI. V dropped 3 bases and J dropped 6 bases, with 11 bases sitting between them. This CDR3 is 13 amino acids long. The CDR3 sequence is CASSPTGLAEAFF. CDR3 sequence (DNA): TGTGCCAGCTCACCCACAGGGTTGGCTGAAGCTTTCTTT.

V is TRBV7-2 and J is TRBJ2-6; TRBD1 might be the D (5 bases). The CDR3 sequence is 15 residues long. V shed 1 base and J shed 2 bases, with 6 bases lying between them. The germline gives CDR1 SGHTA, CDR2 FQGNSA. The CDR3 reads CASSLVRAGANVLTF. CDR3 nucleotides: TGTGCCAGCAGCTTAGTCAGGGCTGGGGCCAACGTCCTGACTTTC.

In its sample, this clone was seen once. CDR3 coding DNA: TGTGCCATCAGTGGTGACAGGGGTCGAGGCACTGAAGCTTTCTTT. Amino acid sequence: CAISGDRGRGTEAFF. The chain is built from TRBV10-3 and TRBJ1-1; 8 nucleotides line up with TRBD1. The V gene end was trimmed by 4 bases and the J gene end by 4 bases; junction bases not matched to a gene: 8. Germline loops: CDR1 ENHRY, CDR2 SYGVKD. The CDR3 is 15 amino acids.

The chain uses TRBV20-1 and TRBJ2-5; D may be TRBD1 (6 bases). The CDR3 runs to 15 residues. The germline CDR1 and CDR2 sequences are DFQATT and SNEGSKA (reference sequence). Trimming took off 3 bases at V and 1 base at J, with 15 bases between the two ends. CDR3 sequence (DNA): TGCAGTGCTAGTGAGCCCCGGACAGCCCAAGAGACCCAGTACTTC. Encoded protein: CSASEPRTAQETQYF.

V gene TRBV27 combines with J gene TRBJ1-1, with D possibly TRBD1 on 5 matching bases. Per the germline V gene, CDR1 is MNHEY and CDR2 is SMNVEV (reference sequence). CDR3 size: 14 residues. V shed 4 bases and J shed 4 bases, with 13 bases lying between them. CDR3: CASSYRTGGTEAFF. The CDR3 nucleotides are TGTGCCAGCAGTTACAGAACGGGGGGCACTGAAGCTTTCTTT.

The chain employs TRBV19 and TRBJ2-1; TRBD2 agrees at 8 bases. This CDR3 region has 16 residues. The germline CDR1 and CDR2 sequences are LNHDA and SQIVND (reference sequence). The J segment lost 1 base and the V segment lost 5 bases, leaving 7 bases of the junction unmatched. The CDR3 nucleotides are TGTGCCAGTAGTCCTCGACTAGCGTCATCCTACAATGAGCAGTTCTTC. Its translation: CASSPRLASSYNEQFF. Variable domain in full (rest from reference TRBV19 and TRBJ2-1): DGGITQSPKYLFRKEGQNVTLSCEQNLNHDAMYWYRQDPGQGLRLIYYSQIVNDFQKGDIAEGYSVSREKKESFPLTVTSAQKNPTAFYLCASSPRLASSYNEQFFGPGTRLTVL.

This chain joins TRBV15 and TRBJ2-3; D may correspond to TRBD1 or TRBD2 (5 bases each). CDR1 and CDR2 from the germline V gene are LNHNV and YYDKDF (reference sequence). This CDR3 is built from 13 residues. Trimming left V 8 bases short and J 2 bases short, with 11 bases between. The CDR3 DNA reads TGTGCCACCGAGGGGCAAGCCACAGATACGCAGTATTTT. Residues: CATEGQATDTQYF.

This sequence joins TRBV19 and TRBJ2-1, with D perhaps assigned TRBD1 or TRBD2 (6 bases each). Trimming took off 1 base at V and 0 bases at J, with 19 bases between the two ends. CDR3 length equals 19 residues. Germline CDR1 and CDR2: LNHDA and SQIVND (reference sequence). The CDR3 DNA reads as TGTGCCAGTAGTATAGCGGGAGTGTTGCAGGGGTTCTCCTACAATGAGCAGTTCTTC. This gives the protein CASSIAGVLQGFSYNEQFF.

CDR3 sequence: CASSQVDTQYF. Here the CDR3 DNA reads TGTGCCAGCAGCCAGGTCGATACGCAGTATTTT. The genes are TRBV7-8 and TRBJ2-3; D not certain. Trimming removed 5 bases from V and 6 bases from J, with 6 bases in between. The CDR3 spans 11 residues. CDR1 SGHVS and CDR2 FQNEAQ come from the germline V gene. The variable domain in full, completed from reference TRBV7-8 and TRBJ2-3, reads GAGVSQSPRYKVAKRGQDVALRCDPISGHVSLFWYQQALGQGPEFLTYFQNEAQLDKSGLPSDRFFAERPEGSVSTLKIQRTQQEDSAVYLCASSQVDTQYFGPGTRLTVL.

This clone was seen a single time. The chain links TRBV7-9 to TRBJ2-1; 11 bases fit TRBD2. Germline CDR1 is SEHNR and CDR2 is FQNEAQ (reference sequence). V shed 0 bases and J 4 bases; nucleotides not matched to a gene: 2. CDR3 length: 16 amino acids. This chain's CDR3 is CASSLALAGVYNEQFF. CDR3 sequence (DNA): TGTGCCAGCAGCTTAGCACTAGCGGGGGTATACAATGAGCAGTTCTTC.

This chain uses TRBV19 with TRBJ2-3; D remains unclear. The ends were cut back, 4 bases at V and 4 bases at J, with 6 bases in the middle. Per germline, CDR1 LNHDA and CDR2 SQIVND (reference sequence). The CDR3 is 12 amino acids. The CDR3, as DNA: TGTGCCAGTAGTAGTCTTGCAGATACGCAGTATTTT. Translation: CASSSLADTQYF.

V and J are TRBV5-6 and TRBJ2-3, with 8 bases lining up with TRBD2. Trimming took 4 bases from V and 6 from J; bases not matched to a gene: 7. This CDR3 is built from 14 residues. From germline, CDR1 is SGHDT and CDR2 YYEEEE. The CDR3 nucleotides are TGTGCCAGCAGCCGGACTAGCAGAGGGGATACGCAGTATTTT. It specifies CASSRTSRGDTQYF.

The chain links TRBV15 to TRBJ2-7, with a tentative D call TRBD2 (5 bases). V gave up 0 bases and J gave up 3 bases, with 12 bases separating them. The CDR3 is 15 amino acids. The germline CDR1 and CDR2 sequences are LNHNV and YYDKDF (reference sequence). The CDR3 DNA is TGTGCCACCAGCAGAGATCCGCGAGGGAGCTACGAGCAGTACTTC. Translating it yields CATSRDPRGSYEQYF.

This chain joins TRBV6-5 and TRBJ1-5; tentatively, D is TRBD1 (6 bases). In germline, CDR1 is MNHEY, CDR2 SVGAGI. V was cut by 0 bases and J by 6 bases, with 6 bases left in between. The CDR3 consists of 13 residues. CDR3 residues: CASSYSRGQPQHF. DNA of the CDR3: TGTGCCAGCAGTTACTCCAGGGGTCAGCCCCAGCATTTT.

In DNA, the CDR3 is TGTGCCAGCAGTGAACCCGGGACAGGGCTCTACGAGCAGTACTTC. Its translation is CASSEPGTGLYEQYF. V gene TRBV27 combines with J gene TRBJ2-7; 9 nucleotides align to TRBD1. Germline values: CDR1 MNHEY, CDR2 SMNVEV (reference sequence). This CDR3 is built from 15 residues. V lost 5 bases and J lost 3; bases outside the gene matches: 8.

This clone was seen just once. This chain joins TRBV7-2 and TRBJ1-5; 8 bases fit TRBD1. Germline V gene data show CDR1 as SGHTA and CDR2 as FQGNSA. V trimming: 1 base; J trimming: 0 bases; junction bases outside the gene matches: 2. This CDR3 comprises 16 residues. The CDR3 region is CASSLGTGNSNQPQHF. In nucleotides, the CDR3 is TGTGCCAGCAGCTTAGGGACAGGGAATAGCAATCAGCCCCAGCATTTT.

The rearrangement joins TRBV28 to TRBJ1-1; 12 bases match TRBD1. This CDR3 is built from 16 residues. J gave up 1 base and V 4 bases, and 4 bases lay outside the gene matches. CDR1 MDHEN and CDR2 SYDVKM come from the germline V gene. This CDR3 reads CASSSGTGGWNTEAFF. CDR3 bases: TGTGCCAGCAGTTCGGGGACAGGGGGCTGGAACACTGAAGCTTTCTTT.